Following are 24 T cell receptor beta chains from one sample sequenced in a study of T cells in localized non-small cell lung cancer. TCRdb's table, derived via immunoSEQ multiplex PCR, lists solely in-frame clones and lacks some. The sample consists of 1,200 to 1,500 clones, about 19% of them appearing once. Sequenced material: lung tumor tissue, taken before any cancer treatment. The receptors shown here come from a female donor over 55 with stage I squamous cell lung carcinoma.

This rearrangement joins TRBV11-3 to TRBJ1-1; 7 nucleotides align to TRBD1. In germline, CDR1 is SGHNT, CDR2 YENEEA. The CDR3 totals 17 residues. Unmatched junction bases numbered 14, after V lost 4 bases and J lost 3 bases. CDR3 region: CASSSSVRQGMDTEAFF. DNA of the CDR3: TGTGCCAGCAGCTCTTCAGTCAGACAGGGAATGGACACTGAAGCTTTCTTT. Drawing the rest from reference TRBV11-3 and TRBJ1-1, the complete variable domain is EAGVVQSPRYKIIEKKQPVAFWCNPISGHNTLYWYLQNLGQGPELLIRYENEEAVDDSQLPKDRFSAERLKGVDSTLKIQPAELGDSAVYLCASSSSVRQGMDTEAFFGQGTRLTVV.

Judged by abundance, this clone is large. The V gene is TRBV6-8, the J gene TRBJ1-1; D is ambiguous. Germline-derived CDR1 and CDR2 are MNHGY and SAAAGT. This CDR3 is built from 14 residues. With 2 bases removed from V and 1 base from J, the gap between germline ends came to 8 bases. As DNA, the CDR3 is TGTGCCAGCAGTTACGACTTGCGGAACACTGAAGCTTTCTTT. Amino acid sequence: CASSYDLRNTEAFF.

In its sample, this clone is large (0.1 to 1%). CDR3 in amino acids: CASSVDQGGIDEQFF. The CDR3, as DNA: TGTGCCAGCAGCGTAGACCAGGGTGGTATCGATGAGCAGTTCTTC. The chain is built from TRBV9 and TRBJ2-1; TRBD1 is a possible D gene (5 bases). The CDR3 has 15 residues. Germline V gene data show CDR1 as SGDLS and CDR2 as YYNGEE. V was shortened by 0 bases and J by 8 bases, with 15 bases between the two germline ends.

Worth noting for this clone: Other DNA sequences in this sample translate to the same CDR3. The V and J genes are TRBV11-3 and TRBJ1-5, with TRBD1 identical over 9 bases. The CDR3 extends over 14 amino acids. Per the germline V gene, CDR1 is SGHNT and CDR2 is YENEEA. V lost 5 bases, J lost 7 bases, and 6 bases stayed unmatched. The CDR3 nucleotides read TGTGCCAGCAGCCCTGGGACAGGGAACCAGCCCCAGCATTTT. This translates into CASSPGTGNQPQHF.

V is TRBV6-1 and J is TRBJ1-5, with D possibly matching TRBD1 (5 bases). Per germline, CDR1 MNHNS and CDR2 SASEGT. Trimming took 0 bases from V and 4 from J, leaving 13 bases between them. The CDR3 contains 16 residues. The CDR3 DNA sequence: TGTGCCAGCAGTGAAGCAGTGTATGGGGGTAATCAGCCCCAGCATTTT. This gives the protein CASSEAVYGGNQPQHF.

This clone is medium-sized by share. The junction does not match germline at one end; this may be a read error. The chain couples TRBV11-3 to TRBJ2-5, with 15 bases lining up with TRBD2. CDR1 and CDR2 from the germline V gene are SGHNT and YENEEA. CDR3 length equals 15 residues. CDR3 sequence: CASSSGLAGGETQYF. The CDR3 bases are TGTGCTAGCAGCTCGGGACTAGCGGGAGGAGAGACCCAGTACTTC.

By sample share, this clone is large. The junction does not match germline at one end; this may be a read error. The rearrangement uses TRBV28 and TRBJ2-7; 15 bases fit TRBD2. This CDR3 is built from 14 residues. The germline V gene has CDR1 MDHEN and CDR2 SYDVKM. CDR3: CASSRTSGRAYLHF. Written as DNA, the CDR3 is TGTGCCAGCAGTCGGACTAGCGGGAGGGCCTACTTGCACTTC. The whole variable domain, remainder taken from reference TRBV28 and TRBJ2-7, is DVKVTQSSRYLVKRTGEKVFLECVQDMDHENMFWYRQDPGLGLRLIYFSYDVKMKEKGDIPEGYSVSREKKERFSLILESASTNQTSMYLCASSRTSGRAYLHFGPGTRLTVT.

The chain couples TRBV5-1 to TRBJ2-5; 9 bases are shared with TRBD2. V lost 0 bases to trimming and J lost 1 base; unmatched junction nucleotides: 7. Germline V gene lookup returns CDR1 SGHRS and CDR2 YFSETQ. CDR3 length: 17 residues. The CDR3 reads CASSLALAGGPQETQYF. For the CDR3, the DNA is TGCGCCAGCAGCTTGGCCCTTGCGGGAGGGCCCCAAGAGACCCAGTACTTC.

This clone came up once. The J gene is TRBJ2-1, the V gene TRBV29-1, with TRBD2 matching over 13 bases. This CDR3 comprises 16 residues. Germline-derived CDR1 and CDR2 are SQVTM and ANQGSEA. V was pared by 6 bases and J by 2 bases, with 7 bases of the junction left unmatched. The CDR3 sequence: CSVKGTSGAAYNEQFF. The CDR3 DNA follows: TGCAGCGTCAAAGGGACTAGCGGGGCGGCCTACAATGAGCAGTTCTTC.

This clone was picked up many times. The CDR3 is CASSKGTNYEQYF. CDR3 nucleotides: TGTGCCAGCAGCAAAGGGACAAATTACGAGCAGTACTTC. This rearrangement joins TRBV7-2 to TRBJ2-7, with D possibly TRBD1 on 6 matching bases. This CDR3 contains 13 residues. Trimming cost V 5 bases and J 4 bases, with 12 bases left between them. Germline lookup yields CDR1 SGHTA and CDR2 FQGNSA.

This clone has more than one count but fewer than ten. The genes are TRBV14 and TRBJ2-3; D may be TRBD1 (6 bases). The V and J ends lost 4 bases and 3 bases respectively, with 11 bases between them. Per the germline V gene, CDR1 is SGHDN and CDR2 is FVKESK. This CDR3 comprises 14 residues. This CDR3 is CASSPRQETDTQYF. The CDR3 region has the DNA TGTGCCAGCAGCCCCCGACAGGAGACAGATACGCAGTATTTT.

This chain joins TRBV4-1 and TRBJ2-7, with D tentatively TRBD1 or TRBD2 (5 bases each). The germline V gene encodes CDR1 MGHRA and CDR2 YSYEKL. The CDR3 has 17 residues. Trimming stripped 3 bases from V and 9 bases from J, with 27 bases between. The CDR3 sequence is CASSQPGPLLPTTGQYF. The CDR3 region has the DNA TGCGCCAGCAGCCAGCCGGGACCGCTCCTTCCAACTACTGGGCAGTACTTC.

The chain recombines TRBV5-1 with TRBJ1-1; possibly TRBD1 for D (6 bases). Trimming pared 4 bases from V and 1 base from J, leaving 11 bases between. CDR1 and CDR2 (germline): SGHRS, YFSETQ. CDR3 size: 14 residues. The CDR3 is CASSNGQPNTEAFF. For the CDR3, the DNA is TGCGCCAGCAGCAATGGACAGCCGAACACTGAAGCTTTCTTT.

This chain joins TRBV11-3 and TRBJ2-7, with D maybe TRBD1 (5 bases). Trimming took 1 base from V and 4 from J, leaving 14 bases between them. Per germline, CDR1 SGHNT and CDR2 YENEEA. CDR3 size: 15 residues. CDR3: CASSLGQGERYEQYF. CDR3 DNA: TGTGCCAGCAGCTTAGGCCAGGGTGAGCGTTACGAGCAGTACTTC.

The chain combines TRBV11-3 with TRBJ2-2, with D perhaps matching TRBD2 (6 bases). Germline V lookup: CDR1 SGHNT, CDR2 YENEEA. Trimming cost V 0 bases and J 6 bases, with 11 bases left between them. This CDR3 has 15 amino acids. The CDR3 reads CASSLDPGVPGELFF. The DNA for the CDR3 is TGTGCCAGCAGCTTAGACCCGGGAGTCCCCGGGGAGCTGTTTTTT.

The CDR3 nucleotides are TGTGCCAGCCAAGGCCTCCTAGCGGGAGGGTACAATGAGCAGTTCTTC. This codes for CASQGLLAGGYNEQFF. The chain carries TRBV6-8 and TRBJ2-1; 12 bases fit TRBD2. The CDR3 sequence is 16 residues long. Trimming at V came to 8 bases and at J to 4 bases, leaving 9 bases not matched to a gene. CDR1 and CDR2 from the germline V gene are MNHGY and SAAAGT.

The chain has TRBV11-3 and TRBJ1-1, with D unresolved. Germline V CDR1 and CDR2: SGHNT, YENEEA. This CDR3 is 14 amino acids long. Trimming stripped 5 bases from V and 2 bases from J, with 12 bases between. CDR3 in amino acids: CASSPSRANTEAFF. CDR3 DNA sequence: TGTGCCAGCAGCCCCTCTCGGGCTAACACTGAAGCTTTCTTT.

Relative to its sample, this clone is large. This chain joins TRBV11-3 and TRBJ2-1; maybe TRBD2 (6 bases). CDR3 length equals 15 residues. The germline gives CDR1 SGHNT, CDR2 YENEEA. V shed 3 bases and J shed 9 bases, with 18 bases lying between them. The CDR3 coding sequence is TGTGCCAGCAGCTTGCGGGGAGGTTGGAGCCTTGAGCAGTTCTTC. Its translation is CASSLRGGWSLEQFF.

The gene calls are TRBV9 and TRBJ2-1; 7 nucleotides agree with TRBD2. Per the germline V gene, CDR1 is SGDLS and CDR2 is YYNGEE. V was pared by 4 bases and J by 7 bases, with 11 bases of the junction left unmatched. This CDR3 has 15 amino acids. The CDR3 spells CASSLSGVQWNEQFF. CDR3 coding DNA: TGTGCCAGCAGCTTAAGCGGGGTACAGTGGAATGAGCAGTTCTTC.

This clone is medium-sized (0.01 to 0.1%). This chain connects TRBV6-1 to TRBJ1-2; D call uncertain. There are 14 residues in the CDR3. Germline lookup yields CDR1 MNHNS and CDR2 SASEGT. Deletions cut 0 bases from V and 4 bases from J, with 9 bases between. CDR3 region: CASSEARGGYGYTF. Here the CDR3 DNA reads TGTGCCAGCAGTGAAGCGAGAGGAGGCTATGGCTACACCTTC.

This clone counts as large (0.1 to 1%). V and J are TRBV18 and TRBJ2-7; no reliable D call. V lost 3 bases, J lost 1 base, and 10 bases lay in between. Germline V gene lookup returns CDR1 KGHSH and CDR2 LQKENI. The CDR3 sequence is 14 residues long. DNA of the CDR3: TGTGCCAGCTCACCTGGCGTTGGGTCCTACGAGCAGTACTTC. Its translation is CASSPGVGSYEQYF.

By sample fraction, this clone is medium-sized. The gene calls are TRBV11-3 and TRBJ1-4; D is undetermined. V shed 1 base and J shed 1 base, with 10 bases lying between them. This CDR3 region has 16 residues. CDR1 is SGHNT and CDR2 is YENEEA in the germline V gene. The CDR3 here is CASSLGRTLTNEKLFF. The CDR3 DNA sequence: TGTGCCAGCAGCTTAGGTAGAACACTAACTAATGAAAAACTGTTTTTT.

The V and J genes are TRBV11-3 and TRBJ2-1; either TRBD1 or TRBD2 may supply D (6 bases each). The CDR3 length is 14 residues. The V end lost 2 bases, the J end lost 6 bases, and 11 bases lay between the germline ends. Germline V CDR1 and CDR2: SGHNT, YENEEA. The CDR3 bases are TGTGCCAGCAGCTTAAACGGGGGCCCCAATGAGCAGTTCTTC. Translation: CASSLNGGPNEQFF.

By share of the sample, this clone is large. This chain links TRBV11-3 with TRBJ2-3, with TRBD2 matching over 11 bases. This CDR3 has 15 amino acids. Germline V lookup: CDR1 SGHNT, CDR2 YENEEA. Losses at the gene ends were 7 bases for V and 5 bases for J; bases not matched to a gene: 8. The CDR3 region has the DNA TGTGCCAGCATCCCTAGCGGGAGGCAGGGAGATACGCAGTATTTT. As protein: CASIPSGRQGDTQYF.